The 30 T cell receptor beta chains below come from one sample, sequenced in a study of shared clonotypes between healthy human individuals (TCRdb year 2020). CD8 naive samples consisted of CD45RO-negative cells that were positively selected for CCR7, yielding a CD45RA+CCR7+ population without TemRA cells. The library was obtained by the immunoSEQ multiplex PCR assay. As stored in TCRdb, this immuneACCESS dataset retains in-frame rearrangements with V and J assigned. A fraction of the clones does not appear; measured against another copy, unresolved V genes explain less than half of the discrepancy, and the remainder lacks a known reason. The sample includes a few million clones, with over 85% observed a single time. Together, the top ten hold more than 1.5% of the sample. Source material: naive CD8+ T cells from PBMCs. Per the publication, the cell subset or site label means: CD45RA+CCR7+. The receptors were gathered from a man aged 18 to 30 in good health. Some clones in this sample may be carry-over from other donors' samples.

The J gene is TRBJ1-1, the V gene TRBV6-1; 8 bases agree with TRBD1. Germline V gives CDR1 MNHNS, CDR2 SASEGT. The J segment lost 3 bases and the V segment lost 7 bases, leaving 10 bases of the junction unmatched. The CDR3 is 15 amino acids. The CDR3 DNA follows: TGTGCCAGCAAAGTGGCACAGGGGGTCGACACTGAAGCTTTCTTT. Protein product: CASKVAQGVDTEAFF.

V gene TRBV7-9 combines with J gene TRBJ1-1; 9 nucleotides agree with TRBD1. J gave up 4 bases and V 5 bases, and 8 bases lay outside the gene matches. The CDR3 loop spans 15 amino acids. Per the germline V gene, CDR1 is SEHNR and CDR2 is FQNEAQ (reference sequence). CDR3 sequence: CASSPPQTGGTEAFF. The CDR3 bases are TGTGCCAGCAGCCCACCACAGACAGGGGGCACTGAAGCTTTCTTT.

CDR3 sequence reads: CASSLSRGWNTEAFF. The CDR3 coding sequence is TGTGCCAGCAGTTTATCAAGGGGGTGGAACACTGAAGCTTTCTTT. This chain connects TRBV28 to TRBJ1-1, with D possibly matching TRBD1 (6 bases). CDR1 is MDHEN and CDR2 is SYDVKM in the germline V gene. This CDR3 has 15 residues. V lost 1 base to trimming and J lost 1 base, with 10 bases between them. The variable domain in full, with the rest retrieved from reference TRBV28 and TRBJ1-1, is DVKVTQSSRYLVKRTGEKVFLECVQDMDHENMFWYRQDPGLGLRLIYFSYDVKMKEKGDIPEGYSVSREKKERFSLILESASTNQTSMYLCASSLSRGWNTEAFFGQGTRLTVV.

The V call is TRBV29-1, the J call TRBJ2-7; D is uncertain. V lost 4 bases and J lost 6, with 13 bases in between. CDR1 is SQVTM and CDR2 is ANQGSEA in the germline V gene. The CDR3 extends over 12 amino acids. CDR3 sequence reads: CSVVVPSGEQYF. Here the CDR3 DNA reads TGCAGCGTTGTTGTCCCCTCGGGCGAGCAGTACTTC.

Remarks on this clone: Additional DNA sequences in this sample encode the identical CDR3. This rearrangement joins TRBV4-1 to TRBJ2-7; 10 bases agree with TRBD1. Germline-derived CDR1 and CDR2 are MGHRA and YSYEKL. The CDR3 spans 14 residues. Trimming removed 4 bases from V and 3 bases from J; junction bases left unmatched: 3. CDR3 residues: CASSPGQGFYEQYF. The DNA for the CDR3 is TGCGCCAGCAGCCCGGGACAGGGGTTCTACGAGCAGTACTTC.

The rearrangement uses TRBV28 and TRBJ2-1, with TRBD2 matching 8 bases. This CDR3 comprises 16 residues. CDR1 is MDHEN and CDR2 is SYDVKM in the germline V gene. Losses at the gene ends were 3 bases for V and 2 bases for J; bases not matched to a gene: 6. The CDR3 is CASSFELAVTYNEQFF. The CDR3 region has the DNA TGTGCCAGCAGTTTTGAACTAGCGGTGACCTACAATGAGCAGTTCTTC.

To note about this clone: This CDR3 is also generated by other DNA sequences in the sample. The chain has TRBV7-8 and TRBJ2-7, with 7 bases that match TRBD1. The V gene's germline CDR1 is SGHVS and CDR2 FQNEAQ. This CDR3 has 14 residues. J lost 4 bases, V lost 1 base, and 4 bases had no gene match. CDR3 in DNA: TGTGCCAGCAGCTTAGTTGGCAGGGGGTACGAGCAGTACTTC. Its protein product is CASSLVGRGYEQYF.

The genes are TRBV27 and TRBJ2-1; 8 nucleotides align to TRBD2. From germline, CDR1 is MNHEY and CDR2 SMNVEV (reference sequence). This CDR3 is built from 16 residues. With V trimmed by 0 bases and J by 4 bases, 5 bases remained unmatched. In DNA, the CDR3 is TGTGCCAGCAGTTTATCGGCTAGCGGGTCGTACAATGAGCAGTTCTTC. Translation gives CASSLSASGSYNEQFF.

The chain links TRBV27 to TRBJ2-1, with 10 bases identical to TRBD2. The CDR3 length is 17 residues. V lost 0 bases, J lost 2 bases, and 4 bases stayed unmatched. Germline V gives CDR1 MNHEY, CDR2 SMNVEV (reference sequence). The DNA of the CDR3 is TGTGCCAGCAGTTTATCTCCCGGGACTAGCGCCTACAATGAGCAGTTCTTC. It translates to CASSLSPGTSAYNEQFF.

This chain connects TRBV5-4 to TRBJ2-5; 8 bases fit TRBD1. Germline V gene data show CDR1 as SGHNT and CDR2 as YYREEE (reference sequence). CDR3 length equals 14 residues. V shed 4 bases, J shed 5 bases, and the junction held 7 bases outside the gene matches. CDR3 sequence reads: CASSRTRGQETQYF. The CDR3 nucleotides read TGTGCCAGCAGCCGAACCAGGGGGCAGGAGACCCAGTACTTC.

The chain has TRBV6-5 and TRBJ2-7; D may be TRBD2 (5 bases). This CDR3 is built from 15 residues. Between the trimmed V and J ends, which lost 0 bases and 5 bases, there was a span of 14 bases. CDR1 and CDR2 from the germline V gene are MNHEY and SVGAGI. The CDR3, as DNA: TGTGCCAGCAGTTACTCGTGGGAGAGGAGCCACGAGCAGTACTTC. Its translation is CASSYSWERSHEQYF.

The chain recombines TRBV9 with TRBJ1-2, with D possibly being TRBD1 (6 bases). Germline V gives CDR1 SGDLS, CDR2 YYNGEE. Between the trimmed V and J ends, which lost 4 bases and 4 bases, there was a span of 11 bases. The CDR3 is made up of 13 amino acids. CDR3 in amino acids: CASSPQTGYGYTF. CDR3 in DNA: TGTGCCAGCAGCCCGCAGACAGGCTATGGCTACACCTTC.

The genes are TRBV9 and TRBJ2-5, with 7 bases lining up with TRBD1. Germline assignment: CDR1 SGDLS and CDR2 YYNGEE. The CDR3 sequence is 14 residues long. Losses at the gene ends were 3 bases for V and 4 bases for J; bases not matched to a gene: 6. In DNA form, the CDR3 reads TGTGCCAGCAGCGCCTCAGGGGGTGTAGAGACCCAGTACTTC. It yields the protein CASSASGGVETQYF. The full variable domain, completed using reference TRBV9 and TRBJ2-5, is DSGVTQTPKHLITATGQRVTLRCSPRSGDLSVYWYQQSLDQGLQFLIQYYNGEERAKGNILERFSAQQFPDLHSELNLSSLELGDSALYFCASSASGGVETQYFGPGTRLLVL.

This chain links TRBV25-1 with TRBJ2-2; perhaps TRBD2 as D (6 bases). The CDR3 is 13 residues long. V was cut by 3 bases and J by 6 bases, with 8 bases left in between. CDR1 and CDR2 (germline): MGHDK, SYGVNS. The CDR3 loop reads CASSEGGAGELFF. In nucleotides, the CDR3 is TGTGCCAGCAGTGAGGGGGGAGCCGGGGAGCTGTTTTTT.

The rearrangement links TRBV9 to TRBJ2-7; D may match TRBD1 or TRBD2 (5 bases each). The length of the CDR3 is 15 residues. V was cut by 4 bases and J by 3 bases, with 17 bases left in between. Germline V CDR1 and CDR2: SGDLS, YYNGEE. In nucleotides, the CDR3 is TGTGCCAGCAGCCCATCTGGGGGAGCTCTCTACGAGCAGTACTTC. Residues: CASSPSGGALYEQYF.

J is TRBJ2-3 and V is TRBV6-5; 7 bases fit TRBD2. The CDR3 consists of 15 residues. V lost 6 bases to trimming and J lost 0 bases; unmatched junction nucleotides: 6. The germline gives CDR1 MNHEY, CDR2 SVGAGI. This chain's CDR3 is CASSLGGGSTDTQYF. The DNA of the CDR3 is TGTGCCAGCAGCCTGGGGGGGGGTAGCACAGATACGCAGTATTTT.

The J gene is TRBJ2-3, the V gene TRBV5-6, with 7 positions matching TRBD2. V lost 4 bases, J lost 4 bases, and 12 bases stayed unmatched. Per germline, CDR1 SGHDT and CDR2 YYEEEE. The CDR3 extends over 16 amino acids. The CDR3 bases are TGTGCCAGCAGCGGCGTTGGGGGAGGGCAGGCAGATACGCAGTATTTT. The encoded protein is CASSGVGGGQADTQYF.

The chain couples TRBV18 to TRBJ2-7, with D tentatively TRBD1 or TRBD2 (5 bases each). This CDR3 has 14 amino acids. Trimming removed 5 bases at V and 3 bases at J, with 14 bases between. Germline loops: CDR1 KGHSH, CDR2 LQKENI. The CDR3 nucleotides read TGTGCCAGCTCAAGACGGGACCGTATCTACGAGCAGTACTTC. This gives the protein CASSRRDRIYEQYF. Complete variable domain (other parts from reference TRBV18 and TRBJ2-7): NAGVMQNPRHLVRRRGQEARLRCSPMKGHSHVYWYRQLPEEGLKFMVYLQKENIIDESGMPKERFSAEFPKEGPSILRIQQVVRGDSAAYFCASSRRDRIYEQYFGPGTRLTVT.

The CDR3 spells CASSLGRLAEQFF. The CDR3 nucleotides are TGTGCCAGCAGCTTAGGTCGTCTTGCGGAGCAGTTCTTC. V is TRBV7-9 and J is TRBJ2-1; unclear D gene. V lost 1 base, J lost 10 bases, and 11 bases lay in between. The CDR3 runs 13 residues. Germline V gene lookup returns CDR1 SEHNR and CDR2 FQNEAQ (reference sequence).

Details on this clone: Within the sample, other DNA sequences also encode this same CDR3. This chain connects TRBV28 to TRBJ1-2; D not resolved. V lost 6 bases and J lost 2, with 7 bases in between. Germline V gene data show CDR1 as MDHEN and CDR2 as SYDVKM. This CDR3 has 12 residues. CDR3 protein: CASSPTNYGYTF. The CDR3 coding sequence is TGTGCCAGCAGCCCCACGAACTATGGCTACACCTTC.

The chain couples TRBV25-1 to TRBJ2-1, with TRBD2 matching over 10 bases. The CDR3 has 16 amino acids. The ends lost 0 bases at V and 8 bases at J; junction bases unmatched: 7. Germline CDR1 reads MGHDK; CDR2 reads SYGVNS. The CDR3 reads CASSEYRPSGSYEQFF. In nucleotides, the CDR3 is TGTGCCAGCAGTGAATATAGGCCTAGCGGGAGTTATGAGCAGTTCTTC.

The V call is TRBV5-4, the J call TRBJ2-1; 7 nucleotides align to TRBD2. Germline CDR1 SGHNT, CDR2 YYREEE (reference sequence). V lost 1 base, J lost 4 bases, and 5 bases stayed unmatched. The CDR3 spans 15 residues. The CDR3 loop is CASSLRSGVYNEQFF. CDR3 nucleotide sequence: TGTGCCAGCAGCTTGAGAAGCGGGGTTTACAATGAGCAGTTCTTC.

The genes are TRBV28 and TRBJ2-5; D is ambiguous. CDR1 is MDHEN and CDR2 is SYDVKM in the germline V gene. This CDR3 is built from 15 residues. The V gene lost 5 bases and the J gene lost 5 bases, with 18 bases spanning the gap. Here the CDR3 DNA reads TGTGCCAGCAGTCGAACGCGAAGTTTAGAGGAGACCCAGTACTTC. This encodes CASSRTRSLEETQYF.

This clone was seen a handful of times. V and J are TRBV5-1 and TRBJ1-5; no clear D. The CDR3 covers 15 residues. The V and J ends lost 4 bases and 0 bases respectively, with 11 bases between them. Germline lookup yields CDR1 SGHRS and CDR2 YFSETQ. In nucleotides, the CDR3 is TGCGCCAGCAGCATATCCGGAGGTAGCAATCAGCCCCAGCATTTT. It is translated as CASSISGGSNQPQHF.

A single count supports this clone. The rearrangement uses TRBV7-2 and TRBJ2-7, with D unresolved. Germline CDR1 is SGHTA and CDR2 is FQGNSA. The CDR3 is 15 residues long. Trimming left V 1 base short and J 0 bases short, with 10 bases between. The CDR3: CASSLGTLGSYEQYF. CDR3 nucleotide sequence: TGTGCCAGCAGCTTAGGCACCTTGGGCTCCTACGAGCAGTACTTC.

This sequence joins TRBV4-3 and TRBJ1-5; D remains ambiguous. The length of the CDR3 is 15 residues. CDR1 LGHNA and CDR2 YSLEER come from the germline V gene. Trimming stripped 0 bases from V and 5 bases from J, with 11 bases between. Here the CDR3 reads CASSQDAIPHQPQHF. CDR3 sequence (DNA): TGCGCCAGCAGCCAAGATGCAATCCCCCATCAGCCCCAGCATTTT.

The chain recombines TRBV27 with TRBJ2-1; no clear D gene. CDR3 length: 14 residues. V was clipped by 5 bases and J by 7 bases, with 15 bases between them. Per the germline V gene, CDR1 is MNHEY and CDR2 is SMNVEV (reference sequence). The CDR3 DNA reads as TGTGCCAGCAGTGCGGCTACCTGGGGTAATGAGCAGTTCTTC. Protein: CASSAATWGNEQFF.

V gene TRBV28 combines with J gene TRBJ2-7; maybe TRBD1 (5 bases). Trimming removed 4 bases at V and 4 bases at J, with 14 bases between. The CDR3 is 14 amino acids. The germline V gene has CDR1 MDHEN and CDR2 SYDVKM. The CDR3 sequence: CASSSHRQVYEQYF. In DNA form, the CDR3 reads TGTGCCAGCAGTTCCCACAGGCAGGTTTACGAGCAGTACTTC.

The chain joins TRBV7-9 to TRBJ1-2; 9 bases fit TRBD1. V lost 5 bases, J lost 3 bases, and 7 bases stayed unmatched. CDR3 length: 15 residues. Germline loops: CDR1 SEHNR, CDR2 FQNEAQ (reference sequence). The CDR3 nucleotides read TGTGCCAGCAGCGCACAGGGGGCGGTCTACTATGGCTACACCTTC. This codes for CASSAQGAVYYGYTF. The variable domain in full, completed from reference TRBV7-9 and TRBJ1-2, reads DTGVSQNPRHKITKRGQNVTFRCDPISEHNRLYWYRQTLGQGPEFLTYFQNEAQLEKSRLLSDRFSAERPKGSFSTLEIQRTEQGDSAMYLCASSAQGAVYYGYTFGSGTRLTVV.

This clone has only one observation. The chain couples TRBV9 to TRBJ1-2, with TRBD1 identical over 7 bases. The CDR3 consists of 16 residues. V shed 4 bases and J 6 bases; nucleotides not matched to a gene: 15. From germline, CDR1 is SGDLS and CDR2 YYNGEE. The CDR3 sequence: CASSKADRPSDHGYTF. As DNA, the CDR3 is TGTGCCAGCAGCAAAGCGGACAGGCCCAGTGATCATGGCTACACCTTC.